The present T cell receptor (beta chain) was sequenced within a study of a mutant IDH1 vaccine in newly diagnosed glioma. With regard to this clone: The target antigen is unknown.

Using immunoSEQ multiplex PCR, the repertoire was profiled, and TCRdb retains in-frame clones only, with some absent. The data hold tens of thousands of clones, with 65% to 90% observed a single time. Time point indicated: week 23, last vaccination. One vaccine dose held 300 ug of mutant IDH1 20-mer peptide and came with topical imiquimod. This CDR3 is 13 amino acids long. Trimming took off 0 bases at V and 10 bases at J, with 10 bases between the two ends. Germline loops: CDR1 SGHDT, CDR2 YYEEEE. This TCR was sampled from a man aged 30 to 39 with glioma. Some clones in this sample may be carry-over from other donors' samples. The sample was PBMCs, taken from a glioma patient whose treatment included an IDH1 peptide vaccine. This chain uses TRBV5-6 with TRBJ1-4; D is unclear. The DNA of the CDR3 is TGTGCCAGCAGCTTGGTGGTTGAGGGAAAACTGTTTTTT. Its protein is CASSLVVEGKLFF.